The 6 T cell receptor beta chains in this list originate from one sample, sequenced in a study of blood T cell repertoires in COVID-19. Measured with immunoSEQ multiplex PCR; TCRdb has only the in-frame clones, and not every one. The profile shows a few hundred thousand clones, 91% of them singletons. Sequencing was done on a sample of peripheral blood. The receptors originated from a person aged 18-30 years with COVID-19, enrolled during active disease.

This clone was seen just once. The CDR3 reads CASSREAKGYTF. The CDR3 DNA is TGTGCCAGCAGCCGGGAAGCGAAGGGCTACACCTTC. The rearrangement links TRBV2 to TRBJ1-2; D not certain. The germline V and J ends were trimmed by 6 bases and 8 bases, with 13 bases remaining between them. The V gene's germline CDR1 is SNHLY and CDR2 FYNNEI. The CDR3 runs 12 residues.

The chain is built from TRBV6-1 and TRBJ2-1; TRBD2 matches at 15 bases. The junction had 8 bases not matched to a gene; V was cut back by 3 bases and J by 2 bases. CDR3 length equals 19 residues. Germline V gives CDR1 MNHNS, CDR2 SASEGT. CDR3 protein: CASSDGGGLAGGTYNEQFF. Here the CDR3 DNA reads TGTGCCAGCAGTGATGGGGGCGGACTAGCGGGAGGGACCTACAATGAGCAGTTCTTC.

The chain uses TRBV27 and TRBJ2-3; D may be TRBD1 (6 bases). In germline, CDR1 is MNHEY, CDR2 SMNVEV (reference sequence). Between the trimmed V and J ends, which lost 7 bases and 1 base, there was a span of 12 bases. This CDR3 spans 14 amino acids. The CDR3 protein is CASNYKGGTDTQYF. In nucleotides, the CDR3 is TGTGCCAGCAACTACAAGGGGGGCACAGATACGCAGTATTTT.

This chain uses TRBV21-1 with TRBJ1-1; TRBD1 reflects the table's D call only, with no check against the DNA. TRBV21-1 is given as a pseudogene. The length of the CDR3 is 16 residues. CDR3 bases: TGTGCCAGCAGCAAAGTCCATGAGGACAAGCACGCTGAAGCTTTCTTT. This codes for CASSKVHEDKHAEAFF.

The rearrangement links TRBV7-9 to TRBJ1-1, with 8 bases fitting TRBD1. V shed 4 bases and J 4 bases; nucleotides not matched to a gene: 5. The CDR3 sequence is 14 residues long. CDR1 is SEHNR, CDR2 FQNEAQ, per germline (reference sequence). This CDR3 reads CASSWTGTVTEAFF. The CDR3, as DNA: TGTGCCAGCAGCTGGACAGGGACGGTCACTGAAGCTTTCTTT. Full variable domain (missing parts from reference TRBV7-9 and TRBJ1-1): DTGVSQNPRHKITKRGQNVTFRCDPISEHNRLYWYRQTLGQGPEFLTYFQNEAQLEKSRLLSDRFSAERPKGSFSTLEIQRTEQGDSAMYLCASSWTGTVTEAFFGQGTRLTVV.

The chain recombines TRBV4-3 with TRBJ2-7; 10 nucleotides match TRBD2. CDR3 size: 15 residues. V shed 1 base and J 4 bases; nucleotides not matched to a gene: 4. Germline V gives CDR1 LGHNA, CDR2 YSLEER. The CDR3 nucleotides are TGCGCCAGCAGCCAAGTGCAGCGGGAGGGGTACGAGCAGTACTTC. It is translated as CASSQVQREGYEQYF.